This paragraph covers one T cell receptor beta chain sequence. The V end was cut by 2 bases, the J end by 4 bases, with 16 bases between. This CDR3 comprises 16 residues. In germline, CDR1 is KGHSH, CDR2 LQKENI. This sample was included in a study of control samples from healthy donors and cancer patients. Only in-frame clones appear in the TCRdb table, and some are missing; sequencing was by immunoSEQ multiplex PCR. The data contain about 130,000 clones, approximately 92% of them singletons. The rearrangement uses TRBV18 and TRBJ2-3; possible D gene TRBD2, 5 bases. Sequenced sample: PBMCs. The receptor was derived from an older man with head and neck cancer. The CDR3 DNA reads TGTGCCAGCTCACCAAGCGGCAGGCTCGGGGCAGATACGCAGTATTTT. Protein: CASSPSGRLGADTQYF.